The next 27 T cell receptor beta chains were all read from a single sample in a study of metastatic and nonmetastatic thyroid tumors. MiXCR reprocessed the PCR reads for TCRdb. This table holds about 89,000 clones, roughly an eighth found once. Thyroid surgery was performed in patients who had received no treatment beforehand. Sequenced: tumor tissue. These receptors all stem from a female donor with papillary thyroid cancer or a benign thyroid nodule (not recorded which). Some clones in this sample may be carry-over from other donors' samples.

This clone occurred many times. The chain carries TRBV7-8 and TRBJ2-2; D tentatively reads TRBD1 or TRBD2 (5 bases each). The CDR3 totals 15 residues. The V gene lost 3 bases and the J gene lost 5 bases, with 13 bases spanning the gap. Germline CDR1 and CDR2: SGHVS and FQNEAQ. CDR3 loop: CASSLGRRITGELFF. CDR3 nucleotides: TGTGCCAGCAGCTTGGGACGGAGAATTACCGGGGAGCTGTTTTTT. Complete variable domain (other parts from reference TRBV7-8 and TRBJ2-2): GAGVSQSPRYKVAKRGQDVALRCDPISGHVSLFWYQQALGQGPEFLTYFQNEAQLDKSGLPSDRFFAERPEGSVSTLKIQRTQQEDSAVYLCASSLGRRITGELFFGEGSRLTVL.

This clone was recorded at least ten times. CDR3: CASRRLAMGDTQYF. Here the CDR3 DNA reads TGTGCCAGCAGGCGACTAGCGATGGGAGATACGCAGTATTTT. The chain has TRBV6-1 and TRBJ2-3, with 8 nucleotides matching TRBD2. After removal of 6 bases from V and 5 bases from J, the junction contained 7 bases not matched to a gene. Germline V gene lookup returns CDR1 MNHNS and CDR2 SASEGT. This CDR3 region has 14 residues.

This clone was picked up a small number of times. A much more abundant neighbour one base away suggests this may be a read error. This rearrangement joins TRBV28 to TRBJ1-2; TRBD1 matches at 7 bases. J lost 5 bases, V lost 7 bases, and 19 bases had no gene match. This CDR3 spans 17 amino acids. The V gene's germline CDR1 is MDHEN and CDR2 SYDVKM. The CDR3 DNA sequence: TGTGCCAGCATAACAATGAGCTCGGGACAGAGCATATATGGCTACACCTTC. This encodes CASITMSSGQSIYGYTF.

As concerns this clone: Since a much larger clone is just one base distant, this may be a read error. The chain links TRBV6-1 to TRBJ2-5; D gene ambiguous. V was cut by 6 bases and J by 4 bases, with 15 bases left in between. The length of the CDR3 is 14 residues. CDR1 MNHNS and CDR2 SASEGT come from the germline V gene. The CDR3 here is CASSPPGDVETQYF. DNA for the CDR3: TGTGCCAGCAGCCCTCCCGGAGATGTAGAGACCCAGTACTTC.

This clone showed up many times. The chain links TRBV7-9 to TRBJ2-2; D unclear. Germline-derived CDR1 and CDR2 are SEHNR and FQNEAQ (reference sequence). V was shortened by 3 bases and J by 6 bases, with 5 bases between the two germline ends. The length of the CDR3 is 12 residues. The CDR3 region is CASSFGAGELFF. DNA for the CDR3: TGTGCCAGCAGCTTCGGTGCCGGGGAGCTGTTTTTT. Filled out from reference TRBV7-9 and TRBJ2-2, the complete variable domain reads DTGVSQNPRHKITKRGQNVTFRCDPISEHNRLYWYRQTLGQGPEFLTYFQNEAQLEKSRLLSDRFSAERPKGSFSTLEIQRTEQGDSAMYLCASSFGAGELFFGEGSRLTVL.

This clone was counted a few times. This may be a read error: a much more frequent sequence differs by one nucleotide. The chain carries TRBV10-3 and TRBJ1-2; 9 bases are shared with TRBD1. CDR1 and CDR2 from the germline V gene are ENHRY and SYGVKD. This CDR3 is built from 14 residues. The CDR3 here is CVISAQGANYGYTF. CDR3 DNA sequence: TGTGTCATCAGTGCACAGGGGGCCAACTATGGCTACACCTTC.

By share of the sample, this clone is medium-sized. The genes are TRBV6-8 and TRBJ2-3; 9 bases align to TRBD2. V lost 2 bases and J lost 4; bases outside the gene matches: 10. Germline CDR1 is MNHGY and CDR2 is SAAAGT. This CDR3 region has 17 residues. Here the CDR3 reads CASSYPTSGDGSDTQYF. CDR3 DNA: TGTGCCAGCAGTTACCCGACTAGCGGTGATGGGTCAGATACGCAGTATTTT.

This clone was seen many times. The chain uses TRBV24-1 and TRBJ1-3, with TRBD1 matching 8 bases. Germline V gene lookup returns CDR1 KGHDR and CDR2 SFDVKD. Unmatched junction bases numbered 3, after V lost 3 bases and J lost 0 bases. The CDR3 has 16 amino acids. The DNA for the CDR3 is TGTGCCACCAGTGATCGGGACAGGAGCTCTGGAAACACCATATATTTT. Protein: CATSDRDRSSGNTIYF.

This clone came up many times. This rearrangement joins TRBV6-5 to TRBJ2-1; 15 nucleotides match TRBD2. After removal of 4 bases from V and 4 bases from J, the junction contained 2 bases not matched to a gene. Looked up from germline, CDR1 is MNHEY and CDR2 is SVGAGI. The CDR3 spans 16 residues. CDR3 loop: CASSSGLAGGYNEQFF. CDR3 nucleotide sequence: TGTGCCAGCAGTTCCGGACTAGCGGGGGGGTACAATGAGCAGTTCTTC.

This clone was observed many times. The chain is built from TRBV14 and TRBJ2-1; 10 nucleotides agree with TRBD2. The ends lost 5 bases at V and 7 bases at J; junction bases unmatched: 8. The CDR3 runs 15 residues. The germline V gene encodes CDR1 SGHDN and CDR2 FVKESK. CDR3 DNA sequence: TGTGCCAGCAGCTCCGGGACTAGCGCAGGAAATGAGCAGTTCTTC. Protein product: CASSSGTSAGNEQFF.

V usage is TRBV6-2 or TRBV6-3 and J usage is TRBJ2-1; D remains unclear. The CDR3 is 12 amino acids. The germline gives CDR1 MNHEY, CDR2 SVGEGT. Trimming stripped 7 bases from V and 7 bases from J, with 11 bases between. CDR3 coding DNA: TGTGCCAGCACCGCCATGGGGAATGAGCAGTTCTTC. It specifies CASTAMGNEQFF.

The table lists this clone with a few counts. A read error may explain this, as a much larger clone is one base away. J is TRBJ2-7 and V is TRBV7-6; 7 nucleotides line up with TRBD2. The CDR3 covers 18 residues. Germline-derived CDR1 and CDR2 are SGHVS and FNYEAQ. Losses at the gene ends were 2 bases for V and 6 bases for J; bases not matched to a gene: 19. The CDR3: CASSLWGAGSPVEREQYF. Written as DNA, the CDR3 is TGTGCCAGCAGCTTATGGGGAGCGGGAAGCCCAGTGGAACGCGAGCAGTACTTC.

This clone has only a few counts. The chain has TRBV28 and TRBJ2-7; TRBD1 is a possible D gene (5 bases). The germline CDR1 and CDR2 sequences are MDHEN and SYDVKM. The CDR3 has 17 residues. The ends were cut back, 6 bases at V and 3 bases at J, with 24 bases in the middle. CDR3 loop: CASSYASGGQPYYEQYF. CDR3 sequence (DNA): TGTGCCAGCAGCTACGCGAGTGGTGGACAACCCTACTACGAGCAGTACTTC. Variable domain in full (rest from reference TRBV28 and TRBJ2-7): DVKVTQSSRYLVKRTGEKVFLECVQDMDHENMFWYRQDPGLGLRLIYFSYDVKMKEKGDIPEGYSVSREKKERFSLILESASTNQTSMYLCASSYASGGQPYYEQYFGPGTRLTVT.

This clone was seen repeatedly, ten times or more. The chain joins TRBV10-3 to TRBJ1-5; D uncertain. The CDR3 spans 15 residues. Trimming removed 3 bases from V and 5 bases from J, with 14 bases in between. CDR1 ENHRY and CDR2 SYGVKD come from the germline V gene. CDR3 residues: CAISEAPGSDQPQHF. CDR3 in DNA: TGTGCCATCAGTGAAGCCCCTGGGTCGGATCAGCCCCAGCATTTT.

This clone was counted at least ten times. J is TRBJ2-4 and V is TRBV9, with TRBD1 as a possible D gene (5 bases). Germline loops: CDR1 SGDLS, CDR2 YYNGEE. CDR3 length: 17 residues. Trimming left V 0 bases short and J 2 bases short, with 15 bases between. The CDR3 sequence: CASSVDLAAGPKNIQYF. CDR3 DNA sequence: TGTGCCAGCAGCGTAGACTTGGCGGCAGGGCCCAAAAACATTCAGTACTTC.

The sample holds many counts of this clone. The chain has TRBV2 and TRBJ1-1, with 8 bases lining up with TRBD1. Looked up from germline, CDR1 is SNHLY and CDR2 is FYNNEI. The J segment lost 10 bases and the V segment lost 4 bases, leaving 2 bases of the junction unmatched. CDR3 size: 11 residues. The CDR3 nucleotides are TGTGCCAGCAGTGTGGACAGGGTAGCTTTCTTT. Its translation is CASSVDRVAFF.

Comment on this clone: This may be a read error, as it is one base from a much larger clone. The chain combines TRBV7-8 with TRBJ1-4; D is unclear. Germline assignment: CDR1 SGHVS and CDR2 FQNEAQ. The CDR3 covers 16 residues. CDR3 sequence: CASILSTLQVHEKLFF. The CDR3 DNA is TGTGCCAGCATCTTATCTACCCTGCAAGTCCATGAAAAACTGTTTTTT. Variable domain in full (rest from reference TRBV7-8 and TRBJ1-4): GAGVSQSPRYKVAKRGQDVALRCDPISGHVSLFWYQQALGQGPEFLTYFQNEAQLDKSGLPSDRFFAERPEGSVSTLKIQRTQQEDSAVYLCASILSTLQVHEKLFFGSGTQLSVL.

This clone was seen a handful of times. The chain combines TRBV2 with TRBJ2-7; a possible D gene is TRBD2 (5 bases). Germline CDR1 is SNHLY and CDR2 is FYNNEI. V shed 4 bases and J shed 5 bases, with 12 bases lying between them. The CDR3 spans 13 residues. CDR3 sequence: CASSVEGLNEQYF. As DNA, the CDR3 is TGTGCCAGCAGTGTCGAGGGTCTCAACGAGCAGTACTTC.

This clone has a handful of counts. Just one base apart from a much larger clone, this may be a read error. The CDR3 is CSAWTGVYEQYF. The CDR3 DNA reads TGCAGCGCCTGGACAGGGGTCTACGAGCAGTACTTC. The gene calls are TRBV29-1 and TRBJ2-7; 9 nucleotides match TRBD1. CDR1 SQVTM and CDR2 ANQGSEA come from the germline V gene. This CDR3 is built from 12 residues. V trimming: 7 bases; J trimming: 3 bases; junction bases outside the gene matches: 4.

The rearrangement joins TRBV7-2 to TRBJ2-2; D gene ambiguous. The ends were cut back, 2 bases at V and 4 bases at J, with 17 bases in the middle. The germline V gene has CDR1 SGHTA and CDR2 FQGNSA. This CDR3 contains 17 residues. The CDR3 region has the DNA TGTGCCAGCAGCTTACGGCTAGTGGATCAAGGCACCGGGGAGCTGTTTTTT. Translation: CASSLRLVDQGTGELFF.

About this clone itself: A junction end diverges from the germline sequence, so it may reflect a read error. The chain joins TRBV5-1 to TRBJ2-3, with 8 bases identical to TRBD2. The CDR3 runs 16 residues. Germline CDR1 and CDR2: SGHRS and YFSETQ. The CDR3 here is CASRLGGPAGVDTQYF. The CDR3 DNA is TGCGCCAGCAGATTGGGGGGACCAGCGGGAGTAGATACGCAGTATTTT.

This clone was counted at least ten times. The chain uses TRBV18 and TRBJ1-6; D not certain. Per the germline V gene, CDR1 is KGHSH and CDR2 is LQKENI. V lost 3 bases and J 1 base, leaving 10 bases between the germline ends. There are 16 residues in the CDR3. The CDR3 sequence is CASSPLWRSYNSPLHF. As DNA, the CDR3 is TGTGCCAGCTCACCCCTATGGAGGTCCTATAATTCACCCCTCCACTTT.

This clone was detected only once. A much more abundant neighbour one base away suggests this may be a read error. The chain recombines TRBV9 with TRBJ1-1, with D possibly TRBD1 on 6 matching bases. V dropped 4 bases and J dropped 5 bases, with 15 bases sitting between them. Per the germline V gene, CDR1 is SGDLS and CDR2 is YYNGEE. The CDR3 is 14 residues long. The CDR3 region has the DNA TGTGCCAGCAGCTCCGACACAGGGAAGACTGAAGCTTTCTTT. As protein: CASSSDTGKTEAFF.

This clone was seen repeatedly, ten times or more. The chain is built from TRBV27 and TRBJ2-7; 7 nucleotides match TRBD2. The CDR3 loop spans 17 amino acids. Trimming at V came to 5 bases and at J to 1 base, leaving 14 bases not matched to a gene. The germline V gene encodes CDR1 MNHEY and CDR2 SMNVEV (reference sequence). CDR3 sequence: CASSTQGGGGRSYEQYF. CDR3 nucleotides: TGTGCCAGCAGTACCCAAGGTGGGGGAGGGCGGTCCTACGAGCAGTACTTC.

This clone was detected many times. The chain links TRBV5-1 to TRBJ2-6; unclear D gene. V was shortened by 7 bases and J by 3 bases, with 8 bases between the two germline ends. This CDR3 has 13 residues. CDR1 is SGHRS and CDR2 is YFSETQ in the germline V gene. CDR3 loop: CASDQDGANVLTF. CDR3 DNA sequence: TGCGCCAGCGACCAGGATGGGGCCAACGTCCTGACTTTC.

This clone occurred many times. The chain combines TRBV20-1 with TRBJ2-6, with D perhaps TRBD2 (6 bases). V was shortened by 6 bases and J by 4 bases, with 25 bases between the two germline ends. The CDR3 length is 18 residues. The germline V gene encodes CDR1 DFQATT and CDR2 SNEGSKA (reference sequence). CDR3 protein: CSAGGGRGVGSGANVLTF. The CDR3 region has the DNA TGCAGTGCCGGGGGAGGACGAGGGGTTGGTTCAGGGGCCAACGTCCTGACTTTC.

In this sample, this clone turned up many times. This chain joins TRBV30 and TRBJ2-3; no clear D gene. Germline values: CDR1 GTSNPN, CDR2 SVGIG (reference sequence). The CDR3 is made up of 13 amino acids. Trimming pared 4 bases from V and 2 bases from J, leaving 10 bases between. The CDR3 spells CAWKGGYTDTQYF. DNA for the CDR3: TGTGCCTGGAAGGGCGGATACACAGATACGCAGTATTTT.